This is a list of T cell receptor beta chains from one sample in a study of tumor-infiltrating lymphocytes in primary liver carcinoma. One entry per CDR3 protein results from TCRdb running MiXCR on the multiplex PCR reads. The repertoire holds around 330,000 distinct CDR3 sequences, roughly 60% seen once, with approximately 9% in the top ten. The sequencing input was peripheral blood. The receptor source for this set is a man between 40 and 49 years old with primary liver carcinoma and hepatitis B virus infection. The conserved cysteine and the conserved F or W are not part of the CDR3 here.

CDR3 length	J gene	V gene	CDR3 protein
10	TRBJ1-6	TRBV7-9	ASSLSLSPLH
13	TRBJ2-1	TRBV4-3	ASSQDRTEFNEQF
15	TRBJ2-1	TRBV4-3	ASNQDLAGGPYNEQL
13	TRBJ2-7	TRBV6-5	ASSYPPQGGYEQY
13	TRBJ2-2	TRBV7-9	ANSYAAAGTGELF
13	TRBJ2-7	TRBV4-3	ASSQGLGDSYEQY
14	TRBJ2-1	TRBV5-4	AISLDRQGVSNEQF
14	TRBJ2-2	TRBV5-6	ASSLPTSANTGELF
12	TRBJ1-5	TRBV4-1	ASNPSRDTQPQH
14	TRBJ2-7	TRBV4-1	ASSQVGGTGYYERY
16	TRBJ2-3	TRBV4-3	ASSQFQEADRTADTQY